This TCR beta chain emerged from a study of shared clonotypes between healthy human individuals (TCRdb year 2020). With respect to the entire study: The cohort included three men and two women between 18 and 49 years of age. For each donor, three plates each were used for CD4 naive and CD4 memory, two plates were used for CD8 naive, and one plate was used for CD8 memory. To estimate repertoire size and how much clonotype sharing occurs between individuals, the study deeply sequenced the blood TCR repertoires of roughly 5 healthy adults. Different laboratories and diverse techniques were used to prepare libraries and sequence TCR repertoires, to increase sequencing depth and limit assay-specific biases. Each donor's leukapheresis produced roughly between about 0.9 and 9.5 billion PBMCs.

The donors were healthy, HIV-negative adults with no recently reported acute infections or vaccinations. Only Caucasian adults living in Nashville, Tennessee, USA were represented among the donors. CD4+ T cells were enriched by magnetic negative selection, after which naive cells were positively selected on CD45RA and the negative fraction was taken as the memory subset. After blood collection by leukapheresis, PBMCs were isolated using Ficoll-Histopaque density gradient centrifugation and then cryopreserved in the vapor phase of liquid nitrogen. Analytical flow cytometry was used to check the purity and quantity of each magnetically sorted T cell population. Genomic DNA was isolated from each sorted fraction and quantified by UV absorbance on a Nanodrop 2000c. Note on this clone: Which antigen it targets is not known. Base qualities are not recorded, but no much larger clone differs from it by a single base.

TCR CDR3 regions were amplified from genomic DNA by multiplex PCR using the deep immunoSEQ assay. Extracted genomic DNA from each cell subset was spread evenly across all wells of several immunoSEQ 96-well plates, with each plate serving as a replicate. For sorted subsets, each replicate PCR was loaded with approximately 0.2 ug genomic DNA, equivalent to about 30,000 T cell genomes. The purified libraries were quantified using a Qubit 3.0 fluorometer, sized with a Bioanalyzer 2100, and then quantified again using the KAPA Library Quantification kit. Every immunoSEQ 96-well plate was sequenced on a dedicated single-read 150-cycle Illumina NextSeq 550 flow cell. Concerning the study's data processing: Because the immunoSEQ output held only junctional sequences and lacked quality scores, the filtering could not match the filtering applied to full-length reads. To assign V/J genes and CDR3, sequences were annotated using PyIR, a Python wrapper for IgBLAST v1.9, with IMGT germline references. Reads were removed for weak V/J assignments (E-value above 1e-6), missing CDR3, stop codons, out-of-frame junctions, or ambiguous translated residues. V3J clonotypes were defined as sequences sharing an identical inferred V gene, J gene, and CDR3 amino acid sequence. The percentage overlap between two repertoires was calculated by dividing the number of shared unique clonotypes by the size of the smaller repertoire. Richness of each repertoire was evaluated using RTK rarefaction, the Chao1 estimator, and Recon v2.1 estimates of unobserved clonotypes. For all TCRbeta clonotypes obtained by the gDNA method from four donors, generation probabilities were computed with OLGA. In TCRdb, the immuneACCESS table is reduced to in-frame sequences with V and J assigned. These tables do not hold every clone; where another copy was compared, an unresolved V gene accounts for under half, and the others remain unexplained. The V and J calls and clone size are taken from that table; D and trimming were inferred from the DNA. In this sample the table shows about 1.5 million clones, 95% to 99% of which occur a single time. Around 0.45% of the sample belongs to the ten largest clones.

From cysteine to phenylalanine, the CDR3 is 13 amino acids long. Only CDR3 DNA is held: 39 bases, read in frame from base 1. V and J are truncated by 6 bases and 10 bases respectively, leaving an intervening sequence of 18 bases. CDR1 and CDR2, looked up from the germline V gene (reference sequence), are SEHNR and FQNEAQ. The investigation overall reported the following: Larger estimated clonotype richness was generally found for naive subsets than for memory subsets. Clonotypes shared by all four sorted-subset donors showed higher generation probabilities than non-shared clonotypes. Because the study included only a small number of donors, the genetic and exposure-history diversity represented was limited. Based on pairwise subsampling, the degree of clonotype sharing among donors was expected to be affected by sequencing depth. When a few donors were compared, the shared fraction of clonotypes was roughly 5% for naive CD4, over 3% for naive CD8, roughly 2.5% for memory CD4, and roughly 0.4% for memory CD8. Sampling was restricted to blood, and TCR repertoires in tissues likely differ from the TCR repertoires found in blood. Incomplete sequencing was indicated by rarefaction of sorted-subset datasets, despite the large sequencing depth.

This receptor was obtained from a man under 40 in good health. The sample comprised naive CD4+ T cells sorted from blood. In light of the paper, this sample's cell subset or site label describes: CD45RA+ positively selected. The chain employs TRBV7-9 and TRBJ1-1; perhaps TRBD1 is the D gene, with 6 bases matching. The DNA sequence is TGTGCCAGCAGTTTATCAAGCGGGGGCCTAGCTTTCTTT. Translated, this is CASSLSSGGLAFF. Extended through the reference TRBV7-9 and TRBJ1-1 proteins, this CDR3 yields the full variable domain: DTGVSQNPRHKITKRGQNVTFRCDPISEHNRLYWYRQTLGQGPEFLTYFQNEAQLEKSRLLSDRFSAERPKGSFSTLEIQRTEQGDSAMYLCASSLSSGGLAFFGQGTRLTVV.